The present entry profiles one T cell receptor (beta chain) with its context. Other DNA sequences within the sample encode an identical CDR3. The data were taken from a study of blood T cell repertoires in COVID-19. Germline lookup yields CDR1 LGHDT and CDR2 YNNKEL (reference sequence). Trimming removed 3 bases from V and 4 bases from J, with 6 bases in between. This CDR3 is built from 12 residues. TCRdb's copy holds only in-frame clones and misses some; the assay was immunoSEQ multiplex PCR. The sample lists around 390,000 clones, around nine tenths seen once, with around 9.3% in the top ten. Ages ranged from about 18 to 89 years, with residence in about two dozen US areas.

This clonotype was obtained from a woman aged 45 to 65 who had recovered from COVID-19. The sequenced sample was PBMCs or T cells enriched from blood (not recorded which). The rearrangement uses TRBV3-1 (or the pseudogene TRBV3-2) and TRBJ1-2; no clear D. CDR3 sequence (DNA): TGTGCCAGCAGCCAGGACTCCTATGGCTACACCTTC. This gives the protein CASSQDSYGYTF.